Listed here are 21 T cell receptor beta chains from one sample, sequenced in a study of spatial heterogeneity in lung cancer. Time point described: sample taken at primary tumor resection. Tumor, nontumor lung or frozen PBMC supplied whole RNA, sequenced without sorting. TCRdb processed the 5' RACE reads anew with MiXCR; each CDR3 protein has one entry. The sample lists 23,000 or so distinct CDR3 sequences, more than 6.5% occurring once. Sequencing used PBMCs, obtained at surgery. These receptors were taken from a male donor with early-stage non-small cell lung cancer.

This clonotype was observed many times. The rearrangement links TRBV28 to TRBJ1-4; D is unresolved. Trimming cost V 8 bases and J 3 bases, with 10 bases left between them. The CDR3 length is 13 residues. The germline gives CDR1 MDHEN, CDR2 SYDVKM. The CDR3 loop is CASLGRANEKLFF. CDR3 sequence (DNA): TGTGCCAGCCTGGGAAGGGCTAATGAAAAACTGTTTTTT.

This clonotype appeared many times. The genes are TRBV9 and TRBJ1-1; 7 positions match TRBD1. Per germline, CDR1 SGDLS and CDR2 YYNGEE. V trimming: 0 bases; J trimming: 12 bases; junction bases outside the gene matches: 11. This CDR3 comprises 14 residues. Here the CDR3 DNA reads TGTGCCAGCAGCGTAGAGGAGTCAGGGGGAGCGACTTTCTTT. Residues: CASSVEESGGATFF.

This clonotype was counted a few times. This chain uses TRBV2 with TRBJ2-1; no firm D call. V gave up 3 bases and J gave up 3 bases, with 6 bases separating them. This CDR3 contains 13 residues. Germline loops: CDR1 SNHLY, CDR2 FYNNEI. This CDR3 reads CASSDVDYNEQFF. The DNA for the CDR3 is TGTGCCAGCAGTGATGTAGACTACAATGAGCAGTTCTTC.

This chain links TRBV20-1 with TRBJ2-6, with 8 nucleotides matching TRBD1. The CDR3 is 14 amino acids. The V and J ends lost 4 bases and 3 bases, in that order; junction bases with no gene match: 2. Germline V lookup: CDR1 DFQATT, CDR2 SNEGSKA (reference sequence). The CDR3: CSATTGGGANVLTF. The DNA for the CDR3 is TGCAGTGCTACTACAGGGGGTGGGGCCAACGTCCTGACTTTC.

The J gene is TRBJ1-1, the V gene TRBV30, with D unclear. The CDR3 has 13 residues. In germline, CDR1 is GTSNPN, CDR2 SVGIG (reference sequence). V lost 3 bases, J lost 2 bases, and 10 bases lay in between. The CDR3, as DNA: TGTGCCTGGAGCCAGTATACAAACACTGAAGCTTTCTTT. This gives the protein CAWSQYTNTEAFF.

By frequency in the sample, this clonotype is medium-sized. The V gene is TRBV2, the J gene TRBJ2-3, with D maybe TRBD1 (6 bases). Germline lookup yields CDR1 SNHLY and CDR2 FYNNEI. The CDR3 sequence is 16 residues long. Deletions cut 0 bases from V and 8 bases from J, with 18 bases between. CDR3 protein: CASSEAVGAKVVTQYF. In nucleotides, the CDR3 is TGTGCCAGCAGTGAAGCCGTGGGGGCTAAGGTGGTTACGCAGTATTTT.

The chain joins TRBV6-5 to TRBJ2-5; tentatively, D is TRBD1 (7 bases). Trimming pared 5 bases from V and 7 bases from J, leaving 20 bases between. There are 15 residues in the CDR3. Germline CDR1 is MNHEY and CDR2 is SVGAGI. DNA for the CDR3: TGTGCCAGCAGTACTCGACAGGGACTCAAAGGGACCCAGTACTTC. It encodes CASSTRQGLKGTQYF.

There are many counts of this clonotype. CDR3 coding DNA: TGTGCCAGCAGCCTCCGGGACAGGAGCAACAATGAGCAGTTCTTC. Its protein is CASSLRDRSNNEQFF. V is TRBV5-4 and J is TRBJ2-1; 8 bases match TRBD1. Germline V gene sequence: CDR1 SGHNT, CDR2 YYREEE (reference sequence). The junction had 8 bases not matched to a gene; V was cut back by 4 bases and J by 5 bases. This CDR3 has 15 residues. The entire variable domain, with the rest obtained from reference TRBV5-4 and TRBJ2-1, is as follows: ETGVTQSPTHLIKTRGQQVTLRCSSQSGHNTVSWYQQALGQGPQFIFQYYREEENGRGNFPPRFSGLQFPNYSSELNVNALELDDSALYLCASSLRDRSNNEQFFGPGTRLTVL.

By sample fraction, this clonotype is medium-sized. The chain combines TRBV29-1 with TRBJ2-1; possibly TRBD2 for D (7 bases). The CDR3 has 15 amino acids. CDR1 is SQVTM, CDR2 ANQGSEA, per germline. V was clipped by 1 base and J by 6 bases, with 16 bases between them. The CDR3 loop is CSVEGAGAFSNEQFF. CDR3 nucleotides: TGCAGCGTTGAAGGCGCGGGGGCTTTCTCCAATGAGCAGTTCTTC.

This clonotype was observed at least ten times. The chain's CDR3 is CASRTSLNTIYF. CDR3 nucleotides: TGTGCCAGCAGGACCTCCCTCAACACCATATATTTT. The V gene is TRBV28, the J gene TRBJ1-3; D not certain. The CDR3 spans 12 residues. V lost 6 bases and J lost 7, with 10 bases in between. Germline lookup yields CDR1 MDHEN and CDR2 SYDVKM.

This clonotype was recorded many times. The V call is TRBV11-2, the J call TRBJ2-5, with 10 bases matching TRBD1. Germline V gives CDR1 SGHAT, CDR2 FQNNGV. The trim removed 1 base at V and 5 bases at J, leaving 10 bases unmatched. The CDR3 sequence is 17 residues long. The CDR3 reads CASSLGPDRGPGETQYF. CDR3 in DNA: TGTGCCAGCAGCTTAGGACCCGACAGGGGGCCAGGGGAGACCCAGTACTTC.

By share of the sample, this clonotype is medium-sized (0.01 to 0.1%). This sequence joins TRBV28 and TRBJ2-5; 7 nucleotides align to TRBD2. V lost 8 bases, J lost 5 bases, and 5 bases stayed unmatched. The CDR3 totals 12 residues. Germline-derived CDR1 and CDR2 are MDHEN and SYDVKM. The CDR3 here is CASFHGGETQYF. DNA for the CDR3: TGTGCCAGCTTCCACGGGGGGGAGACCCAGTACTTC.

This clonotype occurred many times. This sequence joins TRBV28 and TRBJ2-1, with TRBD2 matching over 10 bases. This CDR3 has 16 amino acids. Per germline, CDR1 MDHEN and CDR2 SYDVKM. The V gene end was trimmed by 5 bases and the J gene end by 11 bases; junction bases not matched to a gene: 15. CDR3 sequence: CASSAQRGGIALKQFF. Written as DNA, the CDR3 is TGTGCCAGCAGTGCGCAGCGGGGGGGCATCGCTCTTAAGCAGTTCTTC.

The chain is built from TRBV7-3 and TRBJ2-6; weak D call: TRBD1 (5 bases). The CDR3 totals 17 residues. V was trimmed by 1 base and J by 0 bases, leaving 10 bases between them. Per the germline V gene, CDR1 is SGHTA and CDR2 is FQGTGA. CDR3 sequence: CASSLSRATSGANVLTF. As DNA, the CDR3 is TGTGCCAGCAGCTTAAGCAGGGCCACCTCTGGGGCCAACGTCCTGACTTTC.

This clonotype has at least ten counts. DNA of the CDR3: TGTGCCAGCTCACCGACGGGGACAGGCCTCTATAGCAATCAGCCCCAGCATTTT. This sequence encodes CASSPTGTGLYSNQPQHF. The rearrangement uses TRBV18 and TRBJ1-5; 8 bases align to TRBD1. Germline trimming cut 3 bases from V and 0 bases from J; bases unmatched to any gene: 10. CDR1 is KGHSH and CDR2 is LQKENI in the germline V gene. The length of the CDR3 is 18 residues.

This clonotype showed up many times. This rearrangement joins TRBV12-3 or TRBV12-4 to TRBJ1-1; D is possibly TRBD1 (5 bases). Trimming removed 3 bases at V and 6 bases at J, with 11 bases between. The CDR3 spans 13 residues. CDR3 DNA sequence: TGTGCCAGCAGTTTTAACGCGGGGGCTGAAGCTTTCTTT. Its protein product is CASSFNAGAEAFF.

A remark on this clonotype: A much larger clonotype is one base distant, so this may be a read error. Because the CDR3 is missing its conserved closing phenylalanine or tryptophan, this is likely a read error. This sequence joins TRBV23-1 and TRBJ2-3, with TRBD2 matching 9 bases. TRBV23-1 is reported as an ORF; its role is uncertain. This CDR3 is 10 amino acids long. Unmatched junction bases numbered 0, after V lost 9 bases and J lost 8 bases. CDR3 residues: CARLAGTQYS. As DNA, the CDR3 is TGCGCCAGACTAGCGGGTACGCAGTATTCT.

This clonotype was observed a handful of times. The chain couples TRBV5-1 to TRBJ1-5, with D unresolved. V shed 2 bases and J shed 7 bases, with 10 bases lying between them. The CDR3 contains 13 residues. Per the germline V gene, CDR1 is SGHRS and CDR2 is YFSETQ. CDR3 in amino acids: CASSLGPGQPQHF. DNA of the CDR3: TGCGCCAGCAGCTTAGGTCCAGGACAGCCCCAGCATTTT.

This clonotype occurred many times. V usage is TRBV24-1 and J usage is TRBJ1-2, with 7 bases lining up with TRBD1. J lost 4 bases, V lost 7 bases, and 8 bases had no gene match. The CDR3 has 14 amino acids. Germline V gene data show CDR1 as KGHDR and CDR2 as SFDVKD. The CDR3 DNA follows: TGTGCCACCAGACCTCGGGACAGTGTCTATGGCTACACCTTC. Its translation: CATRPRDSVYGYTF.

This rearrangement joins TRBV20-1 to TRBJ2-7, with D possibly being TRBD1 (5 bases). The CDR3 extends over 14 amino acids. Trimming took off 6 bases at V and 0 bases at J, with 15 bases between the two ends. Per germline, CDR1 DFQATT and CDR2 SNEGSKA (reference sequence). CDR3 loop: CSAPRTPSSYEQYF. CDR3 coding DNA: TGCAGTGCCCCACGGACACCGAGCTCCTACGAGCAGTACTTC.

In its sample, this clonotype was seen many times. CDR3 sequence (DNA): TGCGCCAGCAGCTACACAGGGTTTAGGACTGAAGCTTTCTTT. This codes for CASSYTGFRTEAFF. The rearrangement links TRBV5-1 to TRBJ1-1, with D possibly matching TRBD1 (6 bases). The germline V and J ends were trimmed by 3 bases and 5 bases, with 14 bases remaining between them. The CDR3 contains 14 residues. Germline values: CDR1 SGHRS, CDR2 YFSETQ.